What follows is one T cell receptor beta chain and its context. The data were obtained in a study of blood T cells in healthy people across ages. This CDR3 has 16 amino acids. Germline V CDR1 and CDR2: SGHKS, YYEKEE (reference sequence). Alongside a J-beta primer mix, a sample-barcoded 5' primer served in a second PCR lasting about 6 to 11 cycles. TCRdb reprocessed the 5' RACE reads via MiXCR and lists one record per CDR3 protein. The sample has about 1 million distinct CDR3 sequences; almost 25% are singletons. These data were likewise used in another study, on T cells of mothers and their children.

The sample comprised blood. The rearrangement uses TRBV5-5 and TRBJ2-5; TRBD1 might be the D (6 bases). The last part of the DNA fits TRBJ2-1 better; the J call may be wrong. The sequence was obtained from a girl aged 2 to 9 in good health. The CDR3 reads CASSFPGVASGAEQFF. DNA of the CDR3: TGTGCCAGCAGCTTCCCAGGGGTAGCCTCTGGGGCTGAGCAGTTCTTC.